The clone carrying this T cell receptor (beta chain) was picked up a small number of times. Its specificity is unknown. The source of the sample is a study of CD8+CD57+ T cells in acquired aplastic anemia. The CDR3 contains 12 residues. Trimming took off 7 bases at V and 4 bases at J, with 13 bases between the two ends. Germline V gene data show CDR1 as DFQATT and CDR2 as SNEGSKA (reference sequence). TCR beta VDJ combinations and CDR3 sequences were profiled from genomic DNA. TCRdb reprocessed the reads with MiXCR, giving one entry per CDR3 protein. The table lists some 190,000 distinct CDR3 sequences, approximately 49% of them singletons. Findings and limits, study-wide: Overlap between patients and controls comprised twenty-nine CD8+ CDR3 sequences.

The sample taken for sequencing was sorted CD4+, CD8+, or CD8+CD57+ T cells (not recorded which) from PBMCs. The rearrangement links TRBV20-1 to TRBJ2-5; D is possibly TRBD2 (7 bases). This sequence was found in a human donor in good health. CDR3 protein: CSVRGGAETQYF. CDR3 in DNA: TGCAGTGTGCGAGGGGGGGCAGAGACCCAGTACTTC.